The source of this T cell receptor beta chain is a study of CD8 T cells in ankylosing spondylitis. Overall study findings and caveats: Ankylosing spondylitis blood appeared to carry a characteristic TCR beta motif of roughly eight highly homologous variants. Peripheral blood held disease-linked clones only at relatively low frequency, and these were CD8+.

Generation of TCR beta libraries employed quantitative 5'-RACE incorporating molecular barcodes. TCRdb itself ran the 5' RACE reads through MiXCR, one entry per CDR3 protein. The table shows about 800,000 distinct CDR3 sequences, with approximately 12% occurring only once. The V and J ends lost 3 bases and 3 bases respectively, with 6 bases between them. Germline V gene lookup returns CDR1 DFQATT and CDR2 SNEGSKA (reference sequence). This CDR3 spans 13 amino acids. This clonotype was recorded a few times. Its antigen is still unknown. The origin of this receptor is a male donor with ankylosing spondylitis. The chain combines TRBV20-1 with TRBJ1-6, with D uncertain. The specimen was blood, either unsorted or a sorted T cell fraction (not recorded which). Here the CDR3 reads CSASRDYNSPLHF. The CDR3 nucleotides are TGCAGTGCTAGCCGGGACTATAATTCACCCCTCCACTTT.